This T cell receptor beta chain stems from a study of T cell responses to AZD1222 COVID-19 vaccine. Study-wide points: In a largely white British group with more females than males, clonal diversity was possibly underestimated. The study identified only a handful of AZD1222 recipients as seropositive at baseline. Elevations in Spike-specific TCR breadth and depth followed administration of two AZD1222 doses.

To note about this clone: Its antigen is unknown.

Sequenced by immunoSEQ multiplex PCR; TCRdb stores in-frame clones only, minus some. The table records about 150,000 clones, roughly nine tenths of them present only once. The sample consisted of peripheral blood, taken on day 0 of AZD1222 vaccination. This TCR came from an adult in good health.

The DNA of the CDR3 is TGTGCCAGCAGTTTGAAGACAGGGACTAATCAGCCCCAGCATTTT. Translating it yields CASSLKTGTNQPQHF. The chain combines TRBV28 with TRBJ1-5; 7 positions agree with TRBD1. CDR3 length equals 15 residues. Germline assignment: CDR1 MDHEN and CDR2 SYDVKM. V lost 3 bases to trimming and J lost 4 bases; unmatched junction nucleotides: 6.